A selection of T cell receptor beta chains follows, all from one sample in a study of cytomegalovirus exposure and HLA in healthy donors. Repertoires were generated with immunoSEQ multiplex PCR, while TCRdb's copy carries only in-frame clones and drops some. Here the sample spans about 150,000 clones, around 79% being singletons. Sequencing was performed on PBMCs. The receptor set was obtained from a man between 18 and 29 years old in good health and CMV-seronegative. Both conserved end residues are part of each CDR3. The order of the fields is CDR3 DNA, CDR3 protein, clone size, D gene, J gene, V gene. The D gene is left open where the match is weak. Size tells how often a clone was seen (once, few, many) or the class of an expanded clone, and some rows leave it out.

TGCGCCAGCAGCCAAGATCTGGTAGCAACTAATGAAAAACTGTTTTTT	CASSQDLVATNEKLFF	NA	NA	TRBJ1-4	TRBV4-3
TGTGCCAGCAGCTTAATGTGGGACACTAACTATGGCTACACCTTC	CASSLMWDTNYGYTF	NA	NA	TRBJ1-2	TRBV7-9
TGCGCCAGCAGCTTGGCCGCGCCGGGCACAGATACGCAGTATTTT	CASSLAAPGTDTQYF	NA	NA	TRBJ2-3	TRBV5-1
TGTGCCAGCAGCCAAGGGACAGGCCCTCAGTACTTC	CASSQGTGPQYF	NA	TRBD1	TRBJ2-4	TRBV5-6
TGTGCCAGCGTGCATGCGGGAGAGACCCAGTACTTC	CASVHAGETQYF	once	NA	TRBJ2-5	TRBV5-4
TGCGCCAGCAGCCAAGCGGAGACAGGGGATCAGGGCTACACCTTC	CASSQAETGDQGYTF	few	TRBD1	TRBJ1-2	TRBV4-1
TGTGCCAGCAGTTTTGACTTCCAGGGGCGCGCGGCCCAGTACTTC	CASSFDFQGRAAQYF	NA	NA	TRBJ2-5	TRBV28
TGTGCCAGCAGCTTAAGAGGCAGTATCGAGACCCAGTACTTC	CASSLRGSIETQYF	NA	NA	TRBJ2-5	TRBV7-2
TGTGCCAGCAGTTATGTCCCGGGACAGGGCAGCTACACCTTC	CASSYVPGQGSYTF	few	TRBD1	TRBJ1-2	TRBV6-1
TGCGCCAGCTCCCCCGGGAACTACAATGAGCAGTTCTTC	CASSPGNYNEQFF	NA	NA	TRBJ2-1	TRBV4-3
TGTGCCAGCACCGACGGGATCTCTGGAAACACCATATATTTT	CASTDGISGNTIYF	NA	NA	TRBJ1-3	TRBV2
TGTGCCAGCAGTGATATACAGGGGGATAATTCACCCCTCCACTTT	CASSDIQGDNSPLHF	once	TRBD1	TRBJ1-6	TRBV6-6
TGCGCCAGCGGTCCGGGACACAACTACGAGCAGTACTTC	CASGPGHNYEQYF	NA	NA	TRBJ2-7	TRBV5-1
TGCGCCAGCAGCCAAGAAGTAAGGGTAGCGGGCTATGGCTACACCTTC	CASSQEVRVAGYGYTF	NA	NA	TRBJ1-2	TRBV4-1
TGCGCCAGCAGCTTGGGACAGGGTGATGAAAAACTGTTTTTT	CASSLGQGDEKLFF	NA	TRBD1	TRBJ1-4	TRBV5-1
TGTGCCAGCAGCTTTAGCAGGGGGCAACATCAGCCCCAGCATTTT	CASSFSRGQHQPQHF	NA	TRBD1	TRBJ1-5	TRBV7-2
TGTGCCAGCAGCGTAGATGGTAGCGGTAAAAACATTCAGTACTTC	CASSVDGSGKNIQYF	NA	NA	TRBJ2-4	TRBV9
TGTGCCAGCAGCGTAGCCCAAGGGGGAGATACGCAGTATTTT	CASSVAQGGDTQYF	few	NA	TRBJ2-3	TRBV9
TGTGCCAGCAGCTCTGGACTAGCGGGCCTCTACAATGAGCAGTTCTTC	CASSSGLAGLYNEQFF	few	TRBD2	TRBJ2-1	TRBV5-4
TGTGCCAGCAGCCTGACAGGGGGAGCTAACTATGGCTACACCTTC	CASSLTGGANYGYTF	NA	TRBD1	TRBJ1-2	TRBV7-2
TGTGCCAGCAGCCGTAACCGGGACAGGAGACAAAATTCACCCCTCCACTTT	CASSRNRDRRQNSPLHF	NA	TRBD1	TRBJ1-6	TRBV7-2
TGCGCCAGCAGCTTAATTGGACAGGGGGTTGGAAACACCATATATTTT	CASSLIGQGVGNTIYF	once	TRBD1	TRBJ1-3	TRBV5-1
TGTGCCAGCAGTTTGGCACAGAACTTCTATGGCTACACCTTC	CASSLAQNFYGYTF	NA	NA	TRBJ1-2	TRBV6-6
TGTGCCAGTAGAATAGCGGGGAGCACCGGGGAGCTGTTTTTT	CASRIAGSTGELFF	NA	TRBD2	TRBJ2-2	TRBV19
TGTGCCAGCAGCTTAGCGAGCGGGGTAAGCTCCTACAATGAGCAGTTCTTC	CASSLASGVSSYNEQFF	NA	TRBD2	TRBJ2-1	TRBV7-6
TGTGCCAGCAGGAGGATACAGGGGGAGAGAGAAGCTTTCTTT	CASRRIQGEREAFF	few	TRBD1	TRBJ1-1	TRBV2
TGTGCCAGCAGCTTAGTTTCCGAGACAGGGGTGAACAGTCAGTACTTC	CASSLVSETGVNSQYF	NA	TRBD1	TRBJ2-4	TRBV7-9
TGTGCCAGCAGTTTAACTACAGGGGCTCAAGAGACCCAGTACTTC	CASSLTTGAQETQYF	NA	TRBD1	TRBJ2-5	TRBV27
TGTGCCAGCAGTTTTCGACAGGGGGCCTACAATGAGCAGTTCTTC	CASSFRQGAYNEQFF	NA	TRBD1	TRBJ2-1	TRBV27
TGTGCCAGCAGCCAAGAAGGGGTCAGGGACTATAATTCACCCCTCCACTTT	CASSQEGVRDYNSPLHF	NA	NA	TRBJ1-6	TRBV4-2
TGCAGTGCCGCCCGGGGGGATACGCAGTATTTT	CSAARGDTQYF	NA	NA	TRBJ2-3	TRBV20-1
TGTGCCAGCAGCCATTATAGCGGGGGGGCCTTTAATACCGGGGAGCTGTTTTTT	CASSHYSGGAFNTGELFF	NA	TRBD2	TRBJ2-2	TRBV7-8
TGTGCCAGTAGCCTCCCGGGGGGGGAAGTTGAAGCTTTCTTT	CASSLPGGEVEAFF	NA	NA	TRBJ1-1	TRBV19
TGTGCCAGCTCGAGGGACAGGAACACTGAAGCTTTCTTT	CASSRDRNTEAFF	few	TRBD1	TRBJ1-1	TRBV18
TGTGCCAGCAGGCCCCACGGGACAGCCTATGGCTACACCTTC	CASRPHGTAYGYTF	once	TRBD1	TRBJ1-2	TRBV28
TGTGCCAGCAGTGACGTTCAGGGATATGAGCCCCAGCATTTT	CASSDVQGYEPQHF	few	NA	TRBJ1-5	TRBV6-1
TGTGCCAGCAGTTACTCGACTAGCGGGGGGAGTAGTGAGCAGTTCTTC	CASSYSTSGGSSEQFF	NA	TRBD2	TRBJ2-1	TRBV6-6
TGTGCCATCAGTGACGGGACACCTAGCACAGATACGCAGTATTTT	CAISDGTPSTDTQYF	NA	NA	TRBJ2-3	TRBV10-3